The 7 T cell receptor beta chains below were found in one sample sequenced in a study of blood T cell repertoires in COVID-19. Assay: immunoSEQ multiplex PCR; the TCRdb copy retains only in-frame clones and omits some. The sample records roughly 100,000 clones, 76% being singletons. The source material was peripheral blood. Receptors were obtained from a man older than 75 with COVID-19, enrolled during active disease.

This clone was seen repeatedly, ten times or more. The chain has TRBV5-1 and TRBJ2-7, with a weak D call TRBD1 (5 bases). There are 15 residues in the CDR3. V shed 4 bases and J shed 3 bases, with 17 bases lying between them. From germline, CDR1 is SGHRS and CDR2 YFSETQ. CDR3 sequence: CASSPAPGYDYEQYF. The CDR3 DNA reads TGCGCCAGCAGCCCCGCCCCAGGGTATGACTACGAGCAGTACTTC.

This clone was seen more than once but under ten times. This sequence joins TRBV6-2 or TRBV6-3 and TRBJ2-1; TRBD2 matches 7 bases. The germline CDR1 and CDR2 sequences are MNHEY and SVGEGT. CDR3 length: 15 residues. The V gene end was trimmed by 0 bases and the J gene end by 8 bases; junction bases not matched to a gene: 7. DNA for the CDR3: TGTGCCAGCAGTTACTCCACGGGAGGTTTGGATGAGCAGTTCTTC. Residues: CASSYSTGGLDEQFF.

The rearrangement uses TRBV5-1 and TRBJ2-3, with 7 bases that match TRBD1. Germline V CDR1 and CDR2: SGHRS, YFSETQ. The junction had 13 bases not matched to a gene; V was cut back by 5 bases and J by 4 bases. This CDR3 region has 16 residues. This CDR3 reads CASRYPTGSPADTQYF. CDR3 bases: TGCGCCAGCAGATATCCGACAGGGAGTCCCGCAGATACGCAGTATTTT.

J is TRBJ2-6 and V is TRBV7-9; possible D gene TRBD1, 6 bases. Trimming left V 5 bases short and J 2 bases short, with 13 bases between. The CDR3 sequence is 16 residues long. In germline, CDR1 is SEHNR, CDR2 FQNEAQ (reference sequence). The CDR3 loop reads CASSRPRGTGANVLTF. The CDR3 DNA follows: TGTGCCAGCAGCCGTCCCAGGGGAACTGGGGCCAACGTCCTGACTTTC.

The V gene is TRBV10-3, the J gene TRBJ2-7, with 8 positions matching TRBD1. CDR1 ENHRY and CDR2 SYGVKD come from the germline V gene. The CDR3 covers 16 residues. J gave up 3 bases and V 4 bases, and 11 bases lay outside the gene matches. CDR3 sequence (DNA): TGTGCCATCAGTGGGACAAACCGGGACAGGCTCTACGAGCAGTACTTC. Amino acids: CAISGTNRDRLYEQYF.

The gene calls are TRBV4-2 and TRBJ2-2; 8 bases line up with TRBD2. The junction had 8 bases not matched to a gene; V was cut back by 1 base and J by 4 bases. Germline CDR1 is LGHNA and CDR2 is YNFKEQ. This CDR3 spans 17 amino acids. The CDR3 nucleotides are TGTGCCAGCAGCCAAGCCGCCGGGACTAGGGGCACCGGGGAGCTGTTTTTT. It yields the protein CASSQAAGTRGTGELFF.

This clone has a single count. This sequence joins TRBV12-3 or TRBV12-4 and TRBJ2-7; D uncertain. CDR3 size: 11 residues. Trimming took off 4 bases at V and 3 bases at J, with 4 bases between the two ends. The CDR3 sequence is CASSSGYEQYF. CDR3 DNA: TGTGCCAGCAGTTCCGGCTACGAGCAGTACTTC.